This T cell receptor (beta chain) was recorded in a study of response to subunit inactivated influenza vaccine. General study findings and limits: It was the authors' suggestion that each seasonal influenza vaccination recruits few new T cells.

The CDR3 is 14 residues long. Between the trimmed V and J ends, which lost 6 bases and 10 bases, there was a span of 21 bases. The V gene's germline CDR1 is SGHVS and CDR2 FNYEAQ. This clonotype was detected once. The antigen is not known. TCRdb redid the calling of the RT-PCR reads with MiXCR, one entry per CDR3 protein. The sample lists hundreds of thousands of distinct CDR3 sequences; less than 30% were seen once. The chain carries TRBV7-6 and TRBJ1-1; no clear D gene. The sample was CD4+ T cells sorted from PBMCs, taken 5 days after vaccination. The clonotype was recovered from a man aged 50 to 60 who received an inactivated influenza vaccine. The CDR3 sequence: CASSPSGPRGVAFF. In DNA form, the CDR3 reads TGTGCCAGCAGTCCAAGTGGCCCTCGGGGAGTAGCTTTCTTT.